This is a list of T cell receptor beta chains from one sample in a study of T cell changes during pregnancy in multiple sclerosis. Assay: immunoSEQ multiplex PCR; the TCRdb copy retains only in-frame clones and omits some. Among under 50,000 clones listed, about 93% were seen once. The sample consisted of CD4+ T cells from peripheral blood mononuclear cells, taken in the second trimester of pregnancy. These receptors all come from a female donor in good health, enrolled as a control in a pregnancy study. Each CDR3 is given with its conserved first and last residue. Each record gives: J gene, clone size, V gene, CDR3 length, D gene, CDR3 DNA, CDR3 protein. D genes are given only for firm matches. A clone size is listed for some rows: how often the clone was seen (once, few, many), or a class if it is expanded.

TRBJ2-2	-	TRBV7-9	15	-	TGTGCCAGCAGTCAGGACAGCCCGAACACCGGGGAGCTGTTTTTT	CASSQDSPNTGELFF
TRBJ2-2	few	TRBV7-3	15	TRBD2	TGTGCCAGCAGCCCCGGGGCCTGGGGGGGCGGGGAGCTGTTTTTT	CASSPGAWGGGELFF
TRBJ2-7	-	TRBV28	13	-	TGTGCCAGCAACCTGGGGGGTGCCTACGAGCAGTACTTC	CASNLGGAYEQYF
TRBJ2-5	-	TRBV28	13	-	TGTGCCAGCTCGGAGGGGCGTGGGGAGACCCAGTACTTC	CASSEGRGETQYF
TRBJ1-4	-	TRBV4-1	18	TRBD1	TGCGCCAGCAGCACCCGTCCCGGGACAGGGGTATCGGGTGAAAAACTGTTTTTT	CASSTRPGTGVSGEKLFF
TRBJ1-1	-	TRBV4-2	14	-	TGTGCCAGCAGCCAAGGCGATTCGAACACTGAAGCTTTCTTT	CASSQGDSNTEAFF
TRBJ2-5	-	TRBV25-1	16	-	TGTGCCAGCAGAGACGGATGGAGGTCAGACAAAGAGACCCAGTACTTC	CASRDGWRSDKETQYF
TRBJ2-7	-	TRBV5-8	14	-	TGTGCCAGCAGCTGGGGCAGGCTTAGAGGAGAGCAGTACTTC	CASSWGRLRGEQYF
TRBJ2-1	-	TRBV7-2	15	TRBD1	TGTGCCAGCAGCTCAACCGGGACAGGGTATAATGAGCAGTTCTTC	CASSSTGTGYNEQFF
TRBJ2-3	-	TRBV4-3	17	TRBD1	TGCGCCAGCAGCCAACTTACCCGGGACAGGGGAGCAGATACGCAGTATTTT	CASSQLTRDRGADTQYF
TRBJ2-5	-	TRBV5-6	15	-	TGTGCCAGCAGCTTGTATGGAGCGCTTCAAGAGACCCAGTACTTC	CASSLYGALQETQYF
TRBJ1-2	-	TRBV11-3	17	TRBD1	TGTGCCAGCAGCCCCGGGGATTGGACAGGGGCGTGCTATGGCTACACCTTC	CASSPGDWTGACYGYTF
TRBJ1-1	once	TRBV28	12	-	TGTGCCAGCAGTCGGGGGACCACTGAAGCTTTCTTT	CASSRGTTEAFF
TRBJ2-3	-	TRBV28	14	TRBD2	TGTGCCAGCAGTTCGCGGGGGGTCACAGATACGCAGTATTTT	CASSSRGVTDTQYF
TRBJ1-5	few	TRBV11-2	15	-	TGTGCCAGCAGCTTGGGACTGAATAGCAATCAGCCCCAGCATTTT	CASSLGLNSNQPQHF
TRBJ2-2	-	TRBV12-5	16	TRBD1	TGTGCTAGTGGTTTAAGTATCGGACAGGGGGCCGGGGAGCTGTTTTTT	CASGLSIGQGAGELFF